Listed below are T cell receptor beta chains from one sample, sequenced in a study of shared clonotypes between healthy human individuals. Libraries were prepared by immunoSEQ multiplex PCR; TCRdb keeps only in-frame clonotypes and omits some of them. The top ten hold around 0.13% of the sample, which has 2,100,000 or so clones, approximately 96% seen once. What was sequenced was naive CD4+ T cells sorted from blood. Source of these receptors: a man in his late teens or twenties in good health. CDR3s include the opening cysteine and the closing phenylalanine or tryptophan. A D gene is named only where the DNA matches it firmly. Not all rows give a size; the values are once, few, many and, for expanded clones, a class.

d_gene: TRBD2; j_gene: TRBJ2-1; v_gene: TRBV5-1; abundance: -; CDR3aa: CASSQGLAGDQREFF; CDR3nt: TGCGCCAGCAGCCAAGGACTAGCGGGAGACCAGAGAGAGTTCTTC
d_gene: -; j_gene: TRBJ1-5; v_gene: TRBV11-2; abundance: -; CDR3aa: CASSPPGINQPQHF; CDR3nt: TGTGCCAGCAGCCCCCCGGGGATCAATCAGCCCCAGCATTTT
d_gene: -; j_gene: TRBJ2-5; v_gene: TRBV11-2; abundance: -; CDR3aa: CASSYRGIETQYF; CDR3nt: TGTGCCAGCAGCTACCGCGGAATAGAGACCCAGTACTTC
d_gene: -; j_gene: TRBJ1-3; v_gene: TRBV5-1; abundance: -; CDR3aa: CASSWGGAFSGNTIYF; CDR3nt: TGCGCCAGCAGCTGGGGGGGAGCGTTCTCTGGAAACACCATATATTTT
d_gene: -; j_gene: TRBJ1-2; v_gene: TRBV6-1; abundance: -; CDR3aa: CASSQTGDGYTF; CDR3nt: TGTGCCAGCAGTCAAACGGGGGATGGCTACACCTTC
d_gene: TRBD1; j_gene: TRBJ1-4; v_gene: TRBV19; abundance: few; CDR3aa: CASSDRASEKLFF; CDR3nt: TGTGCCAGTAGCGACAGGGCTTCGGAAAAACTGTTTTTT
d_gene: TRBD1; j_gene: TRBJ1-2; v_gene: TRBV9; abundance: once; CDR3aa: CASSVDQGVMGGYTF; CDR3nt: TGTGCCAGCAGCGTAGATCAGGGGGTCATGGGTGGCTACACCTTC
d_gene: -; j_gene: TRBJ1-1; v_gene: TRBV19; abundance: -; CDR3aa: CASSPKVTVNTEAFF; CDR3nt: TGTGCCAGTAGTCCAAAGGTGACAGTGAACACTGAAGCTTTCTTT
d_gene: -; j_gene: TRBJ1-3; v_gene: TRBV6-6; abundance: -; CDR3aa: CASSLTEGNTIYF; CDR3nt: TGTGCCAGCAGCCTTACTGAGGGAAACACCATATATTTT
d_gene: TRBD1; j_gene: TRBJ1-6; v_gene: TRBV30; abundance: -; CDR3aa: CAWTGGRSPLHF; CDR3nt: TGTGCCTGGACAGGGGGCCGATCACCCCTCCACTTT